The next 30 T cell receptor beta chains were all read from a single sample in a study of CD8 T cells in ankylosing spondylitis. Via MiXCR, TCRdb re-called the 5' RACE reads, giving one row per CDR3 protein. In the table there are 150,000 to 200,000 distinct CDR3 sequences, 15% to 20% of which are singletons. Source material: blood, either unsorted or a sorted T cell fraction (not recorded which). All receptors come from a male donor under 35 with ankylosing spondylitis or in good health (not recorded which).

This chain uses TRBV4-1 with TRBJ1-1; D gene ambiguous. The CDR3 contains 14 residues. Looked up from germline, CDR1 is MGHRA and CDR2 is YSYEKL. With 4 bases removed from V and 4 bases from J, the gap between germline ends came to 13 bases. CDR3 region: CASSPLGRITEAFF. DNA for the CDR3: TGCGCCAGCAGCCCACTCGGGCGAATCACTGAAGCTTTCTTT.

This clonotype was detected a few times. The V gene is TRBV7-6, the J gene TRBJ2-3; D not certain. The CDR3 contains 15 residues. The germline V gene encodes CDR1 SGHVS and CDR2 FNYEAQ. V dropped 5 bases and J dropped 1 base, with 13 bases sitting between them. The chain's CDR3 is CASSNGALGTDTQYF. In DNA, the CDR3 is TGTGCCAGCAGCAACGGAGCTCTCGGCACAGATACGCAGTATTTT.

This chain joins TRBV6-5 and TRBJ2-7; D is perhaps TRBD1 (5 bases). The CDR3 covers 18 residues. Trimming took 0 bases from V and 4 from J, leaving 22 bases between them. Germline V lookup: CDR1 MNHEY, CDR2 SVGAGI. The CDR3 region has the DNA TGTGCCAGCAGTTACTCGAATCCGAGATCATGGACAAATTACGAGCAGTACTTC. It is translated as CASSYSNPRSWTNYEQYF.

This clonotype was observed at least ten times. The chain carries TRBV7-9 and TRBJ2-7; D remains unclear. V lost 2 bases and J lost 3, with 11 bases in between. CDR1 SEHNR and CDR2 FQNEAQ come from the germline V gene (reference sequence). This CDR3 contains 14 residues. In DNA, the CDR3 is TGTGCCAGCAGCTTATCATCCGTGGGCTACGAGCAGTACTTC. It encodes CASSLSSVGYEQYF.

This clonotype was seen many times. The chain employs TRBV12-3 or TRBV12-4 and TRBJ2-4; D perhaps matches TRBD2 (6 bases). The CDR3 runs 16 residues. The V and J ends lost 3 bases and 2 bases respectively, with 14 bases between them. As DNA, the CDR3 is TGTGCCAGCAGTTTCGGCAGCGGAGGGACCAAAAACATTCAGTACTTC. Translation: CASSFGSGGTKNIQYF.

This clonotype was detected only a few times. This chain connects TRBV20-1 to TRBJ2-1; TRBD2 matches 15 bases. After removal of 5 bases from V and 9 bases from J, the junction contained 5 bases not matched to a gene. Germline V gives CDR1 DFQATT, CDR2 SNEGSKA (reference sequence). The CDR3 consists of 14 residues. CDR3 coding DNA: TGCAGTGCTGGGACTAGCGGGAGGCCGGGTGAGCAGTTCTTC. It translates to CSAGTSGRPGEQFF.

This clonotype was detected ten times or more. The chain recombines TRBV3-1 with TRBJ2-1; 8 bases map to TRBD2. Germline lookup yields CDR1 LGHDT and CDR2 YNNKEL (reference sequence). The V segment lost 2 bases and the J segment 9 bases; nucleotides outside the gene matches: 3. CDR3 length: 13 residues. This chain's CDR3 is CASSQLAGGEQFF. The CDR3 DNA reads TGTGCCAGCAGCCAACTAGCGGGTGGTGAGCAGTTCTTC.

The genes are TRBV6-6 and TRBJ2-1; D unclear. Trimming took off 5 bases at V and 8 bases at J, with 13 bases between the two ends. Per the germline V gene, CDR1 is MNHNY and CDR2 is SVGAGI (reference sequence). CDR3 length: 13 residues. CDR3 region: CASSNTWNDEQFF. CDR3 DNA sequence: TGTGCCAGCAGTAACACTTGGAACGATGAGCAGTTCTTC.

The J gene is TRBJ2-1, the V gene TRBV6-6; D not resolved. V lost 0 bases and J 6 bases, leaving 9 bases between the germline ends. The CDR3 spans 14 residues. Looked up from germline, CDR1 is MNHNY and CDR2 is SVGAGI (reference sequence). CDR3 in DNA: TGTGCCAGCAGTTACTCGGAACACTCCAATGAGCAGTTCTTC. Its translation is CASSYSEHSNEQFF.

The sample holds many counts of this clonotype. The chain employs TRBV28 and TRBJ2-2; unclear D gene. The CDR3 covers 13 residues. The ends were cut back, 4 bases at V and 6 bases at J, with 9 bases in the middle. Germline assignment: CDR1 MDHEN and CDR2 SYDVKM. The CDR3 region is CASSYPLAGELFF. The CDR3 DNA reads as TGTGCCAGCAGTTATCCCCTTGCCGGGGAGCTGTTTTTT.

This clonotype appeared many times. The J gene is TRBJ2-7, the V gene TRBV6-2 or TRBV6-3, with D possibly called TRBD1 or TRBD2 (5 bases each). Germline V CDR1 and CDR2: MNHEY, SVGEGT. The CDR3 consists of 16 residues. Trimming cost V 6 bases and J 4 bases, with 22 bases left between them. The CDR3 coding sequence is TGTGCCAGCAGCCCCCAGGGACGGCGAATCTTATACGAGCAGTACTTC. This codes for CASSPQGRRILYEQYF.

In this sample, this clonotype turned up many times. J is TRBJ2-5 and V is TRBV20-1; D not certain. V gave up 5 bases and J gave up 5 bases, with 15 bases separating them. This CDR3 spans 13 amino acids. Germline loops: CDR1 DFQATT, CDR2 SNEGSKA (reference sequence). The CDR3 here is CSALLGPVETQYF. Written as DNA, the CDR3 is TGCAGTGCTCTGCTGGGCCCGGTTGAGACCCAGTACTTC.

This clonotype was detected ten times or more. The V gene is TRBV7-2, the J gene TRBJ1-6, with D uncertain. Looked up from germline, CDR1 is SGHTA and CDR2 is FQGNSA. The V end lost 8 bases, the J end lost 7 bases, and 18 bases lay between the germline ends. The CDR3 has 15 amino acids. For the CDR3, the DNA is TGTGCCAGCCAACCCGGCGGGTCTCGGAATTCACCCCTCCACTTT. It is translated as CASQPGGSRNSPLHF.

This clonotype came up many times. The V gene is TRBV20-1, the J gene TRBJ1-2; TRBD1 might be the D (6 bases). The V gene's germline CDR1 is DFQATT and CDR2 SNEGSKA (reference sequence). Trimming left V 5 bases short and J 5 bases short, with 18 bases between. There are 14 residues in the CDR3. The CDR3, as DNA: TGCAGTGCTGGACAGAGCGTAGGATCTTATGGCTACACCTTC. Protein sequence: CSAGQSVGSYGYTF.

This clonotype came up many times. The chain employs TRBV3-1 and TRBJ2-3; D unclear. The V and J ends lost 4 bases and 1 base respectively, with 12 bases between them. The length of the CDR3 is 15 residues. Per the germline V gene, CDR1 is LGHDT and CDR2 is YNNKEL (reference sequence). The CDR3 spells CASSLRHFGTDTQYF. Here the CDR3 DNA reads TGTGCCAGCAGCCTTCGACATTTCGGCACAGATACGCAGTATTTT.

This clonotype was seen at least ten times. This chain uses TRBV7-9 with TRBJ2-1; perhaps D is TRBD1 or TRBD2 (6 bases each). Germline assignment: CDR1 SEHNR and CDR2 FQNEAQ (reference sequence). The CDR3 sequence is 18 residues long. V was clipped by 5 bases and J by 1 base, with 21 bases between them. DNA for the CDR3: TGTGCCAGCAGCCCCCCTGGGACAACTAGCAGGTCCTACAATGAGCAGTTCTTC. This gives the protein CASSPPGTTSRSYNEQFF.

This clonotype occurred many times. CDR3 sequence (DNA): TGTGCCAGCAGCCGGGGAGGACTAGCGGGATTATCCTACAATGAGCAGTTCTTC. Translating gives CASSRGGLAGLSYNEQFF. The rearrangement uses TRBV7-9 and TRBJ2-1; 12 nucleotides match TRBD2. This CDR3 region has 18 residues. Trimming at V came to 5 bases and at J to 1 base, leaving 9 bases not matched to a gene. The germline CDR1 and CDR2 sequences are SEHNR and FQNEAQ (reference sequence).

This clonotype was found many times. The genes are TRBV9 and TRBJ2-4; D is undetermined. CDR3 length: 15 amino acids. Germline-derived CDR1 and CDR2 are SGDLS and YYNGEE. Trimming took off 1 base at V and 1 base at J, with 9 bases between the two ends. CDR3 protein: CASSVSQSAKNIQYF. The CDR3 DNA sequence: TGTGCCAGCAGCGTATCCCAATCTGCCAAAAACATTCAGTACTTC.

CDR3 DNA: TGTGCCAGCAGCTTATCCGGACAGGCCGAGCAGTTCTTC. Encoded protein: CASSLSGQAEQFF. The gene calls are TRBV7-2 and TRBJ2-1, with 7 bases that match TRBD1. J gave up 10 bases and V 2 bases, and 5 bases lay outside the gene matches. CDR1 is SGHTA and CDR2 is FQGNSA in the germline V gene. This CDR3 spans 13 amino acids.

This clonotype was detected many times. The genes are TRBV5-1 and TRBJ2-3; 11 bases fit TRBD2. Trimming removed 5 bases from V and 6 bases from J; junction bases left unmatched: 8. The CDR3 covers 15 residues. Germline V CDR1 and CDR2: SGHRS, YFSETQ. CDR3 amino acids: CASSPTSGSLDTQYF. The CDR3 DNA reads TGCGCCAGCAGTCCTACTAGCGGGAGTCTGGATACGCAGTATTTT. The full variable domain, rest sourced from reference TRBV5-1 and TRBJ2-3, is KAGVTQTPRYLIKTRGQQVTLSCSPISGHRSVSWYQQTPGQGLQFLFEYFSETQRNKGNFPGRFSGRQFSNSRSEMNVSTLELGDSALYLCASSPTSGSLDTQYFGPGTRLTVL.

In this sample, this clonotype turned up many times. The rearrangement joins TRBV12-3 or TRBV12-4 to TRBJ1-5; the match to TRBD1 covers 10 bases. CDR3 length: 17 amino acids. V trimming: 3 bases; J trimming: 0 bases; junction bases outside the gene matches: 5. CDR3 bases: TGTGCCAGCAGTTTGGGACAGGGGCTTTATAGCAATCAGCCCCAGCATTTT. Translating it yields CASSLGQGLYSNQPQHF.

This rearrangement joins TRBV14 to TRBJ2-7; D possibly corresponds to TRBD1 (5 bases). Looked up from germline, CDR1 is SGHDN and CDR2 is FVKESK. The CDR3 runs to 17 residues. Trimming took off 1 base at V and 3 bases at J, with 19 bases between the two ends. CDR3 protein: CASSQARAGWFDYEQYV. The CDR3 DNA reads TGTGCCAGCAGCCAAGCTCGGGCAGGGTGGTTTGACTACGAGCAGTACGTC.

This clonotype was seen at least ten times. The rearrangement joins TRBV3-1 to TRBJ2-3; D may be TRBD1 (5 bases). Trimming removed 2 bases from V and 2 bases from J, with 11 bases in between. The CDR3 contains 15 residues. Germline V gives CDR1 LGHDT, CDR2 YNNKEL (reference sequence). CDR3 in DNA: TGTGCCAGCAGCCAACTAGGGGCGATCACAGATACGCAGTATTTT. It codes for CASSQLGAITDTQYF.

The chain is built from TRBV5-4 and TRBJ1-6; a weak D match, TRBD1 (5 bases). V lost 0 bases and J lost 5, with 9 bases in between. CDR3 length: 15 amino acids. Per the germline V gene, CDR1 is SGHNT and CDR2 is YYREEE (reference sequence). This chain's CDR3 is CASSLGGRDNSPLHF. CDR3 DNA sequence: TGTGCCAGCAGCTTGGGCGGCAGGGATAATTCACCCCTCCACTTT.

This clonotype was seen repeatedly, ten times or more. The chain recombines TRBV6-2 or TRBV6-3 with TRBJ2-7; tentatively, D is TRBD2 (7 bases). The CDR3 is 14 residues long. Trimming took off 6 bases at V and 5 bases at J, with 17 bases between the two ends. Germline V gene sequence: CDR1 MNHEY, CDR2 SVGEGT. The CDR3 nucleotides read TGTGCCAGCAGCCTACAGGGAGGGATGAACGAGCAGTACTTC. Encoded protein: CASSLQGGMNEQYF.

This clonotype was seen ten or more times. This sequence joins TRBV12-3 or TRBV12-4 and TRBJ1-4, with D possibly matching TRBD1 (5 bases). The CDR3 runs to 16 residues. Trimming stripped 7 bases from V and 8 bases from J, with 23 bases between. The CDR3 loop is CASTKTVGLGGEKLFF. CDR3 bases: TGTGCCAGCACCAAAACAGTGGGCCTGGGGGGGGAAAAACTGTTTTTT.

This clonotype was picked up many times. The chain combines TRBV18 with TRBJ1-1; TRBD1 matches 7 bases. Unmatched junction bases numbered 4, after V lost 3 bases and J lost 0 bases. The CDR3 sequence is 15 residues long. From germline, CDR1 is KGHSH and CDR2 LQKENI. Here the CDR3 reads CASSPQDRLNTEAFF. The CDR3 nucleotides are TGTGCCAGCTCACCCCAGGACAGGTTGAACACTGAAGCTTTCTTT.

This clonotype was counted ten times or more. The chain combines TRBV6-5 with TRBJ2-7; the D call may be TRBD1 or TRBD2 (5 bases each). Trimming took off 5 bases at V and 4 bases at J, with 12 bases between the two ends. CDR1 and CDR2 from the germline V gene are MNHEY and SVGAGI. CDR3 length: 13 residues. The CDR3 sequence: CASSPGARYEQYF. In DNA, the CDR3 is TGTGCCAGCAGTCCCGGGGCGCGGTACGAGCAGTACTTC.

As to this clonotype: This sequence may be a read error, since a much larger clone differs from it by one base. J is TRBJ2-2 and V is TRBV3-1; a weak D match, TRBD2 (6 bases). The CDR3 runs 16 residues. Germline V lookup: CDR1 LGHDT, CDR2 YNNKEL (reference sequence). Trimming stripped 6 bases from V and 9 bases from J, with 23 bases between. CDR3 nucleotide sequence: TGTGCCAGCAGTGGTACTTTCGGGAGTGGGACCAGGGAGCTGTTTTTT. It is translated as CASSGTFGSGTRELFF.

This clonotype was seen ten or more times. V is TRBV12-3 or TRBV12-4 and J is TRBJ2-7; weak D call: TRBD1 (6 bases). There are 13 residues in the CDR3. V lost 2 bases and J 5 bases, leaving 10 bases between the germline ends. CDR3 sequence: CASSLTGSDEQYV. The CDR3 nucleotides are TGTGCCAGCAGTTTAACAGGGAGCGACGAGCAGTACGTC.